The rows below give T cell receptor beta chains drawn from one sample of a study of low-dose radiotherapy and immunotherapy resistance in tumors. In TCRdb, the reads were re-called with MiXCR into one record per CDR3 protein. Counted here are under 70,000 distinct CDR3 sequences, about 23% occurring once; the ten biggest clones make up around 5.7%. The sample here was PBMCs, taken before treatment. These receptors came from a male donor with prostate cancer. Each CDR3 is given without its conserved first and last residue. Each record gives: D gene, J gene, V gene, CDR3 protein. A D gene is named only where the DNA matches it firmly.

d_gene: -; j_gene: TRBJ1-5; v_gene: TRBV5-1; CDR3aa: ASSLTGTRDQPQH
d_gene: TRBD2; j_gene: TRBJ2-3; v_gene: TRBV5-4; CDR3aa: ASSSREESDTQY
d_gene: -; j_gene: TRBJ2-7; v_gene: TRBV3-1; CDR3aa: ASSQTRLYEQY
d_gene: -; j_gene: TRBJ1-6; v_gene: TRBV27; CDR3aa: ASSLSQRGSYNSPLH
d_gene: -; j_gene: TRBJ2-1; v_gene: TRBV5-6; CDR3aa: ASSPLRTVSYNEQF
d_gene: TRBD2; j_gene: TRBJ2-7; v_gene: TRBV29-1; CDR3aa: SVWTSGGEQY
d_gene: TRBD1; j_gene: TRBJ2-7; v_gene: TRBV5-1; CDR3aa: ASSLGGQSYEQY
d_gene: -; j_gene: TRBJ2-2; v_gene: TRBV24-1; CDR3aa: ATSDSEVGQLYTGELF
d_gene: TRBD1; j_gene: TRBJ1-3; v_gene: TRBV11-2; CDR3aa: ASTQGTGGNTIY
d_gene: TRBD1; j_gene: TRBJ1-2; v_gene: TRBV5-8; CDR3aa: ASTIPDREITYGYT
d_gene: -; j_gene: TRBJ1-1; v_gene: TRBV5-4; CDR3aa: ASSLRDYTEAF
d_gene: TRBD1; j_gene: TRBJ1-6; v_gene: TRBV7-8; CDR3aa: ATDRGTGGSSYNSPLH
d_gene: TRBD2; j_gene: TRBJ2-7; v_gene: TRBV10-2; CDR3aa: ASSERSGTSGARLY
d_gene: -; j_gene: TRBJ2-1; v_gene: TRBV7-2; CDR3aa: ASSFYQSGEQF
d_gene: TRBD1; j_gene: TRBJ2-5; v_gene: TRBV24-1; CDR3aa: ATSEGSGQYQETQY
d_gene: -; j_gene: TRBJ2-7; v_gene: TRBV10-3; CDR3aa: AIRDSGEQY
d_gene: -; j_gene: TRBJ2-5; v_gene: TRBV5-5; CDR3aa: ASSLGHPGRETQY
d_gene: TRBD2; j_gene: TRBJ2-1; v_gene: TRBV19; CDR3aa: ATKGDGRTGREQF
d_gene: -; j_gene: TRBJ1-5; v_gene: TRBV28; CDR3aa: AIRGEGAYQPQH
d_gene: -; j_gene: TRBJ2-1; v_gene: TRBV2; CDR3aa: ASSGLGWVEQF
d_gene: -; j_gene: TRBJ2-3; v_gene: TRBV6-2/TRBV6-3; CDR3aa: ASSPTGVKDTQY
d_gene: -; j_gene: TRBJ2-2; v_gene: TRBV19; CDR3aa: ASSILGPANTGELF
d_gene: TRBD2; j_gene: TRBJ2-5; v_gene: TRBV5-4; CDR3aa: ASRGLAEETQY
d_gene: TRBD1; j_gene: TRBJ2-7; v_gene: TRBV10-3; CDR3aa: AIRTPTGDNPYEQY
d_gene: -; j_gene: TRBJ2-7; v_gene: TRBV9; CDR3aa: ASSVGWGPGYEQY
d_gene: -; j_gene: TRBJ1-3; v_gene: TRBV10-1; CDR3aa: ASGRETGNTIY
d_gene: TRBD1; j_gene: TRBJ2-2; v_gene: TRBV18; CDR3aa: ASSPQARMGTGGTGELF
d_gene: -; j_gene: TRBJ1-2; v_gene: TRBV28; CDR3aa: ASLQGRRGYT
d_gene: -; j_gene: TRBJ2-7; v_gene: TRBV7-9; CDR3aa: ASSPSTYEQY
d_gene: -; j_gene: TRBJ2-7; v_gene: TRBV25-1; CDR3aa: ASSETDYEQY
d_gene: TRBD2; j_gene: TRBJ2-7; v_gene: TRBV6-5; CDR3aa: ASSALAEMEVYEQY
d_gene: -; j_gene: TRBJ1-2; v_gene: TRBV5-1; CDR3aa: ASSLETVRGGYT
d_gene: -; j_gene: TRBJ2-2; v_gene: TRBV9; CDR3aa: ASSTRTTSNTGELF
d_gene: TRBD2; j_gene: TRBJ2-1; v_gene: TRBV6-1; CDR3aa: ASSAQRGYNEQF
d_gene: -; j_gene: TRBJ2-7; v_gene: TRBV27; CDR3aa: ASRKTGLNEQY
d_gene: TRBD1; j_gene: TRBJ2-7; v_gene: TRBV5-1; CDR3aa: ASTLTGGYEQY
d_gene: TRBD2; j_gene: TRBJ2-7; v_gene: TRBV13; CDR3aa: ASSLSQGGGYEQY
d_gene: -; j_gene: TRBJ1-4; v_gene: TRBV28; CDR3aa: ASRGASNEKLF